This TCR beta chain derives from a study of blood T cell repertoires in COVID-19. Study-level information: Spain, Italy and the United States supplied samples that represented acute and convalescent COVID-19. From T cells, B-cell-depleted T cells, or PBMCs came the material, which was cDNA or gDNA.

Source study methods: Reference gene primer amplification gave nucleated cell count estimates. The assay was immunoSEQ multiplex PCR, and TCRdb's table has in-frame clones only and misses some. For V, J and clone size, that table is used; D and trimming come from the DNA. Of tens of thousands of clones detected, more than 60% appear once; the ten largest clones hold roughly 14%. CDR1 is SGHRS, CDR2 YFSETQ, per germline. The CDR3 is 17 residues long. V lost 2 bases, J lost 4 bases, and 13 bases stayed unmatched. The chain employs TRBV5-1 and TRBJ1-2; 8 positions agree with TRBD1. The sequenced material came from peripheral blood. The clonotype was recovered from a woman in her seventies with acute or convalescent COVID-19. The CDR3 DNA reads TGCGCCAGCAGCTTCTCAAGTCCGGACAGGGCATTCTATGGCTACACCTTC. This codes for CASSFSSPDRAFYGYTF.